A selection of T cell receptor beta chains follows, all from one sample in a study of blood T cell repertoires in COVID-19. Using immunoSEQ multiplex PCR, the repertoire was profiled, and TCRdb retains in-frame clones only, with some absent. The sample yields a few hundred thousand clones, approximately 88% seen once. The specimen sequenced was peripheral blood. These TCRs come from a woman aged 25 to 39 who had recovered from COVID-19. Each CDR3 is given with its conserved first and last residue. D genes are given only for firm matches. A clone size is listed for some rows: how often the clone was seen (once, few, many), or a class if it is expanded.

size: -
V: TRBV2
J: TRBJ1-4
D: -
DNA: TGTGCCAGCAGTCGGACAGAAGCTAATGAAAAACTGTTTTTT
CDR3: CASSRTEANEKLFF

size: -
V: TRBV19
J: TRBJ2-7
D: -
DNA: TGTGCCAGTAGTATAGATAGGAGTGACTACGAGCAGTACTTC
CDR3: CASSIDRSDYEQYF

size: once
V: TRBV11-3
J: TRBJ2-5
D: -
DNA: TGTGCCAGCAGCTTACAAGGGGCTGGGGAGACCCAGTACTTC
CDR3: CASSLQGAGETQYF

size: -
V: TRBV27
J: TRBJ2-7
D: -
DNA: TGTGCCAGCAGTTACCCCCTCGGCGAGCAGTACTTC
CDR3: CASSYPLGEQYF

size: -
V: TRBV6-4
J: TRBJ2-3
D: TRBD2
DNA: TGTGCCAGCAGTACTAGCGGGGGGGCAGATACGCAGTATTTT
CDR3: CASSTSGGADTQYF

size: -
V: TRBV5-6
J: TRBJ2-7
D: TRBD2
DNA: TGTGCCAGCAACCCTCAGAGCGGGGGGGCCTTGGTCGAGCAGTACTTC
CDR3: CASNPQSGGALVEQYF

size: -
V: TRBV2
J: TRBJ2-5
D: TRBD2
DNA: TGTGCCAGCAGCCCCCTTCTAGCGGGGGAGACCCAGTACTTC
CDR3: CASSPLLAGETQYF

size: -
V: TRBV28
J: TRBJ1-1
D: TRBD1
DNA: TGTGCCAGCAGTTTATTCCGGGAGGACAGGGGCCGGTGGAACACTGAAGCTTTCTTT
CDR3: CASSLFREDRGRWNTEAFF

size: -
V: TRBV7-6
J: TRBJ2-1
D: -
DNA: TGTGCCAGCAGCTTAGAACTCGCCAATGAGCAGTTCTTC
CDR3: CASSLELANEQFF

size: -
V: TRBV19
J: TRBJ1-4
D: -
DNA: TGTGCCAGTAGTCAATCCCCCAGGCCACTTAATGAAAAACTGTTTTTT
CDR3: CASSQSPRPLNEKLFF

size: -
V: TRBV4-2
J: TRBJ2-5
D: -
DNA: TGTGCCAGCAGCCAAGTGCAGGGCCAAGAGACCCAGTACTTC
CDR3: CASSQVQGQETQYF

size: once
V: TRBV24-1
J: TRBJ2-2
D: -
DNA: TGTGCCACCAGTGATCCCCAGGAGAACACCGGGGAGCTGTTTTTT
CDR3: CATSDPQENTGELFF

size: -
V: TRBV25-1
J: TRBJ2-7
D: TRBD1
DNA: TGTGCCAGCAGGGAGGCTCAGGGGGCAGAAATCCACGAGCAGTACTTC
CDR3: CASREAQGAEIHEQYF

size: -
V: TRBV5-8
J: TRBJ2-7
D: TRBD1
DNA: TGTGCCAGCAGCTTCCGGGACAGACACCACGAGCAGTACTTC
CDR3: CASSFRDRHHEQYF

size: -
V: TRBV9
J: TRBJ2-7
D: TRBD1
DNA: TGTGCCAGCAGCGTCCAGGGGGCTCCATACGAGCAGTACTTC
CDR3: CASSVQGAPYEQYF

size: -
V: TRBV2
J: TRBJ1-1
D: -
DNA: TGTGCCAGTTATCGACGGGGATACATGAACACTGAAGCTTTCTTT
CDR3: CASYRRGYMNTEAFF

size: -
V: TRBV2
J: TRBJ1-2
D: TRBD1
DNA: TGTGCCAGCAGTGAAGCGGGGACAGTCGGCTACACCTTC
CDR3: CASSEAGTVGYTF

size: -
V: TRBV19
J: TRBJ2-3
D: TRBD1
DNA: TGTGCCAGTAGTAGAGCTCGACAGGGTTGGTTGTCGGATACGCAGTATTTT
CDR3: CASSRARQGWLSDTQYF

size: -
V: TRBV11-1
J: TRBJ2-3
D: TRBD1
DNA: TGTGCCAGCAGCCCAGGGGGCGGGGTTACAGATACGCAGTATTTT
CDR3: CASSPGGGVTDTQYF

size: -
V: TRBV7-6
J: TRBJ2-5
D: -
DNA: TGTGCCAGCAGCTTGGATAGGGGAGGAGAGACCCAGTACTTC
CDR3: CASSLDRGGETQYF

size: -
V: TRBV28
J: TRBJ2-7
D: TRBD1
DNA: TGTGCCAGCAGCCCAGACAGGGGCTACGAGCAGTACTTC
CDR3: CASSPDRGYEQYF

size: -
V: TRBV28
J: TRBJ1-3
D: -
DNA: TGTGCCAGCAGTTTGGTACTGTCTGGAAACACCATATATTTT
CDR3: CASSLVLSGNTIYF

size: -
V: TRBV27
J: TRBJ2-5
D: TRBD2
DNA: TGTGCCAGCAGTTTTGAGCGGGGTGCTAGGGAGACCCAGTACTTC
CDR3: CASSFERGARETQYF

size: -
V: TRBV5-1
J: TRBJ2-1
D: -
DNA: TGCGCCAGCAGCTTGGACCCAGGGGTCAATGAGCAGTTCTTC
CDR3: CASSLDPGVNEQFF

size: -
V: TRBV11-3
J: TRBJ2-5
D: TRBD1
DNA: TGTGCCAGCAGCTTAAGACCAGGGGGATCGGTCGAAGAGACCCAGTACTTC
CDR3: CASSLRPGGSVEETQYF

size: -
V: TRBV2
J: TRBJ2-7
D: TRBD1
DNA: TGTGCCAGCAGGTTGGCAGGGGGATCCTACGAGCAGTACTTC
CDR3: CASRLAGGSYEQYF

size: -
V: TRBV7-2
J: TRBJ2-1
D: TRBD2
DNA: TGTGCCAGCAGCTCGGGGGGAAATGAGCAGTTCTTC
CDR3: CASSSGGNEQFF

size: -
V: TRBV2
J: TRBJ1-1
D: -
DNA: TGTGCCAGCAGCGTATTGATGGGGGGAGGCACTGAAGCTTTCTTT
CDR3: CASSVLMGGGTEAFF

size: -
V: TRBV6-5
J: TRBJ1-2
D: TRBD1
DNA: TGTGCCAGCAGGGTGACAGGGGGAGATGGCTACACCTTC
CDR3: CASRVTGGDGYTF

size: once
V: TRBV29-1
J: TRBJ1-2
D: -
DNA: TGCAGCGTCACCGAGGCAGGGGTCTATGGCTACACCTTC
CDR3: CSVTEAGVYGYTF

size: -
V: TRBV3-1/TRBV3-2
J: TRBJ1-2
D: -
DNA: TGTGCCAGCAGCCTATCCAGGGAAGGTTCCGGCTACACCTTC
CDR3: CASSLSREGSGYTF

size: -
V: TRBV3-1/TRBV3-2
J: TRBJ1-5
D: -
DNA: TGTGCCAGCAGCCAAGATATCCAGCAGCCCCAGCATTTT
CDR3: CASSQDIQQPQHF

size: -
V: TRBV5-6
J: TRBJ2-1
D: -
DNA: TGTGCCAGCAGCTTGCAGTCCTGGGAGCAGTTCTTC
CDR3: CASSLQSWEQFF

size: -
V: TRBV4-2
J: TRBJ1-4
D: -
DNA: TGTGCCAGCAGCGAAGTCATTCAAAATGAAAAACTGTTTTTT
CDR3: CASSEVIQNEKLFF

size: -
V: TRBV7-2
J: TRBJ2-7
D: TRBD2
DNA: TGTGCCAGCAGCTTGGTGCTAGCGGGGGGGTACGAGCAGTACTTC
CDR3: CASSLVLAGGYEQYF

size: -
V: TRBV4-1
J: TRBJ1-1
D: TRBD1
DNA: TGCGCCAGCAGCCAAGATATGTGGGGACAGTCTGAAGCTTTCTTT
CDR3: CASSQDMWGQSEAFF

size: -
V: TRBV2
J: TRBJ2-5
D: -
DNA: TGTGCCAGCACAGGGCCTTATACGGGTGAGACCCAGTACTTC
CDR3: CASTGPYTGETQYF

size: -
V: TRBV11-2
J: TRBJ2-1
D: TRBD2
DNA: TGTGCCAGCAGCCGACTAGCGGGGGGTGGGGCCAATGAGCAGTTCTTC
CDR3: CASSRLAGGGANEQFF

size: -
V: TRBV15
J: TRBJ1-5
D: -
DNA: TGTGCCACCAGCAAGACGCTCAGGGAACACAATCAGCCCCAGCATTTT
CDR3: CATSKTLREHNQPQHF

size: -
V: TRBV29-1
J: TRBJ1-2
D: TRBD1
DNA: TGCAGCGTTTCCGGGGGCAGGGGGCTTTCCAGCTATGGCTACACCTTC
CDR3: CSVSGGRGLSSYGYTF

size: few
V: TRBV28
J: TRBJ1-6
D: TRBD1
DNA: TGTGCCAGCAGTTCTTTGGCGGGACAGGGAAATTCACCCCTCCACTTT
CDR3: CASSSLAGQGNSPLHF

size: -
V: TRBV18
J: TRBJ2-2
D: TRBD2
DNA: TGTGCCAGCTCATCCACTAGCGGGAACACCGGGGAGCTGTTTTTT
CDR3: CASSSTSGNTGELFF

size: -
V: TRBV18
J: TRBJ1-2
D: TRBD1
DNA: TGTGCCAGCTCACCGGGACAGGGGGCAGCTAACTATGGCTACACCTTC
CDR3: CASSPGQGAANYGYTF

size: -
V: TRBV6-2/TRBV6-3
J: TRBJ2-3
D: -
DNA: TGTGCCAGCAGTTACTCCTCACAGGAAATAACTAGCACAGATACGCAGTATTTT
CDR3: CASSYSSQEITSTDTQYF

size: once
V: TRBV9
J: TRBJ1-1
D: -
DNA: TGTGCCAGCAGCGTAGTGTCCGGGAACACTGAAGCTTTCTTT
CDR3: CASSVVSGNTEAFF

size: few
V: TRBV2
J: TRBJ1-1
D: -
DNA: TGTGCCAGCGCCCTACCTGGAGACACTGAAGCTTTCTTT
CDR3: CASALPGDTEAFF

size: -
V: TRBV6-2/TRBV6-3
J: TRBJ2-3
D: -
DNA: TGTGCCAGCAGTACGGGCCGGGGAGCGGATACGCAGTATTTT
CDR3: CASSTGRGADTQYF